This T cell receptor beta chain was retrieved from a study of Ad26.COV2.S vaccination and SARS-CoV-2 variants. Looking at the study overall: Of the COV1001 trial arms, the Ad26.COV2.S arm included the donor. Intramuscularly, Ad26.COV2.S was given either once or twice, 56 days apart. Study results and caveats: With respect to non-spike TCR breadth, vaccine and placebo recipients were similar.

Data came from immunoSEQ multiplex PCR; TCRdb stores just in-frame clones and leaves some out. The data hold around 320,000 clones, with around 90% observed a single time. CDR1 MNHNY and CDR2 SVGAGI come from the germline V gene (reference sequence). V lost 4 bases and J lost 4; bases outside the gene matches: 9. This CDR3 comprises 16 residues. The sample's treatment: some 19 received Ad26.COV2.S at low or high dose, single or two shots; about 5 received placebo; per-sample allocation not given. Samples analyzed were those drawn on day 63 after the first vaccine or placebo injection. As for this clone: The antigen is unknown.

The V call is TRBV6-6, the J call TRBJ1-1, with 10 bases aligning to TRBD1. This TCR was recovered from a person aged 18 to 65 who received the Ad26.COV2.S COVID-19 vaccine or a placebo. The material was peripheral blood, obtained in a trial of Ad26.COV2.S vaccine versus placebo. The CDR3 reads CASSFSSGTGVTEAFF. DNA for the CDR3: TGTGCCAGCAGTTTTTCATCCGGGACAGGGGTCACTGAAGCTTTCTTT.